The 13 T cell receptor beta chains reported below all come from one sample, sequenced in a study of CXCR3-negative and CXCR3-positive naive CD8 T cells. It was by 5' RACE with UMI labels that the TRB cDNA libraries were prepared. TCRdb derives one entry per CDR3 protein from the 5' RACE reads, leaving out DNA. In total, the table holds about 94,000 distinct CDR3 sequences. General observations from the study: Greater hydrophobicity was found in TRB CDR3s of CXCR3-positive naive cells than of CXCR3-negative naive cells.

Antigen specificity for these receptors is unknown. What was sequenced was naive CXCR3+ CD8+ T cells from blood. Subset meaning: CD45RO-CCR7+CD27+CD95- naive CD8+ T cells expressing CXCR3 (TNR3+). The receptor set was obtained from a human donor in good health. Some clones in this sample may be carry-over from other donors' samples.

The chain links TRBV28 to TRBJ1-5; there is no DNA to check the TCRdb D call of TRBD1. The CDR3 runs 16 residues. Germline loops: CDR1 MDHEN, CDR2 SYDVKM. This CDR3 reads CASTTPGGLNNQPQHF.

This chain uses TRBV7-9 with TRBJ1-1; no DNA is available, so the TRBD1 call from TCRdb remains unchecked. The CDR3 length is 15 residues. Germline V CDR1 and CDR2: SEHNR, FQNEAQ (reference sequence). CDR3 loop: CASSHPDDTNTEAFF. Drawing the rest from reference TRBV7-9 and TRBJ1-1, the complete variable domain is DTGVSQNPRHKITKRGQNVTFRCDPISEHNRLYWYRQTLGQGPEFLTYFQNEAQLEKSRLLSDRFSAERPKGSFSTLEIQRTEQGDSAMYLCASSHPDDTNTEAFFGQGTRLTVV.

The rearrangement joins TRBV7-6 to TRBJ2-7. The CDR3 has 13 residues. The germline gives CDR1 SGHVS, CDR2 FNYEAQ. CDR3 protein: CASSFDWTYEQYF.

The rearrangement joins TRBV20-1 to TRBJ2-5; the TCRdb call, TRBD1, lacks DNA for checking. Germline V gene sequence: CDR1 DFQATT, CDR2 SNEGSKA (reference sequence). The CDR3 covers 13 residues. The CDR3 protein is CSAPRSGQETQYF.

The chain has TRBV7-9 and TRBJ2-7. The CDR3 is made up of 17 amino acids. Per the germline V gene, CDR1 is SEHNR and CDR2 is FQNEAQ (reference sequence). CDR3 region: CASSPLRWPGRDYEQYF.

The chain links TRBV6-5 to TRBJ2-3. Germline CDR1 and CDR2: MNHEY and SVGAGI. This CDR3 is built from 15 residues. The CDR3 is CASSYLTGTTDTQYF.

The chain carries TRBV29-1 and TRBJ1-1; with no DNA, the TCRdb D assignment of TRBD1 cannot be verified. There are 13 residues in the CDR3. Germline values: CDR1 SQVTM, CDR2 ANQGSEA. The CDR3 region is CSVEDGRDFEAFF.

The V call is TRBV7-9, the J call TRBJ2-5; the D call from TCRdb, TRBD1, cannot be confirmed without DNA. The CDR3 spans 13 residues. Per germline, CDR1 SEHNR and CDR2 FQNEAQ (reference sequence). This chain's CDR3 is CAGSEQGQETQYF.

V usage is TRBV25-1 and J usage is TRBJ2-7; TCRdb lists TRBD2, though no DNA is available to test this call. The CDR3 covers 14 residues. Germline V gene sequence: CDR1 MGHDK, CDR2 SYGVNS. CDR3: CASSEAGGGYEQYF.

The genes are TRBV20-1 and TRBJ2-3; without DNA, the TCRdb call of TRBD1 cannot be checked. The CDR3 loop spans 14 amino acids. Germline V gene lookup returns CDR1 DFQATT and CDR2 SNEGSKA (reference sequence). CDR3 in amino acids: CSATRDRGLDTQYF.

The V call is TRBV28, the J call TRBJ2-7; there is no DNA to check the TCRdb D call of TRBD1. CDR3 length equals 15 residues. CDR1 and CDR2 (germline): MDHEN, SYDVKM. Here the CDR3 reads CASSSPDDRSYEQYF. The entire variable domain, with the rest obtained from reference TRBV28 and TRBJ2-7, is as follows: DVKVTQSSRYLVKRTGEKVFLECVQDMDHENMFWYRQDPGLGLRLIYFSYDVKMKEKGDIPEGYSVSREKKERFSLILESASTNQTSMYLCASSSPDDRSYEQYFGPGTRLTVT.

The V and J genes are TRBV20-1 and TRBJ1-1; TCRdb returns TRBD1, unconfirmable since there is no DNA. Germline CDR1 DFQATT, CDR2 SNEGSKA (reference sequence). CDR3 length equals 16 residues. The CDR3 sequence: CSARDEGYRDDTEAFF.

The rearrangement uses TRBV6-6 and TRBJ2-6; TCRdb designates TRBD1, a call that cannot be tested without DNA. This CDR3 is built from 17 residues. The V gene's germline CDR1 is MNHNY and CDR2 SVGAGI (reference sequence). The CDR3 is CASSYSRQVRGANVLTF.